The entry below gives a single TCR beta chain sequence along with its context. Per the original methods: Estimates of nucleated cell counts were drawn from the amplification of reference gene primers. Profiling relied on immunoSEQ multiplex PCR, and the TCRdb table lists in-frame clones only, not all of them. Clone size and V and J calls were adopted from that table, with D and trimming inferred from the DNA. The profile shows under 200,000 clones, roughly 84% of them singletons. This sample stems from a study of blood T cell repertoires in COVID-19. As for the study in general: Material from acute and convalescent COVID-19 was sourced from the United States, Italy and Spain. From T cells, B-cell-depleted T cells, or PBMCs came the material, which was cDNA or gDNA.

Germline V gene lookup returns CDR1 SGHAT and CDR2 FQNNGV. CDR3 length: 14 residues. J was trimmed by 8 bases and V by 3 bases; bases with no gene match: 7. J is TRBJ1-2 and V is TRBV11-2; 9 nucleotides align to TRBD1. The sample consisted of peripheral blood. The origin of this receptor is a man aged 18 to 29 with active or convalescent COVID-19. CDR3 amino acids: CASSFTGGAKGYTF. The CDR3 region has the DNA TGTGCCAGCAGCTTTACAGGGGGCGCGAAGGGCTACACCTTC. Looking up the rest from reference TRBV11-2 and TRBJ1-2 gives the full variable domain: EAGVAQSPRYKIIEKRQSVAFWCNPISGHATLYWYQQILGQGPKLLIQFQNNGVVDDSQLPKDRFSAERLKGVDSTLKIQPAKLEDSAVYLCASSFTGGAKGYTFGSGTRLTVV.